What follows are 26 T cell receptor beta chains derived from one specimen sequenced in a study of technical replicates of blood from a few donors. TCRdb keeps only in-frame clones here, not all; method: immunoSEQ multiplex PCR. In the table there are about 70,000 clones, approximately 83% of which are singletons. The material sequenced was PBMCs. Receptor source: a human donor in good health. Some clones in this sample may be carry-over from other donors' samples.

This chain joins TRBV5-4 and TRBJ2-7; TRBD1 agrees at 8 bases. Losses at the gene ends were 4 bases for V and 2 bases for J; bases not matched to a gene: 5. The germline CDR1 and CDR2 sequences are SGHNT and YYREEE (reference sequence). CDR3 length: 14 amino acids. In DNA, the CDR3 is TGTGCCAGCAGCCCGCGGACAGGGACCTACGAGCAGTACTTC. Protein product: CASSPRTGTYEQYF.

The rearrangement uses TRBV5-6 and TRBJ1-2, with 7 bases matching TRBD1. Germline V gene data show CDR1 as SGHDT and CDR2 as YYEEEE. J gave up 2 bases and V 7 bases, and 5 bases lay outside the gene matches. This CDR3 comprises 13 residues. CDR3 in amino acids: CASGRQGNYGYTF. The CDR3 DNA is TGTGCCAGCGGAAGACAGGGCAACTATGGCTACACCTTC.

This clone has only one observation. This chain links TRBV4-1 with TRBJ2-7; 9 bases agree with TRBD2. CDR3 size: 16 residues. Germline loops: CDR1 MGHRA, CDR2 YSYEKL. The junction had 5 bases not matched to a gene; V was cut back by 0 bases and J by 2 bases. DNA for the CDR3: TGCGCCAGCAGCCAAGATAGGGCGGGGGGGCCCTACGAGCAGTACTTC. It encodes CASSQDRAGGPYEQYF.

A single count supports this clone. The chain couples TRBV25-1 to TRBJ2-2, with a possible D match to TRBD1 (5 bases). V lost 2 bases and J lost 6, with 13 bases in between. This CDR3 comprises 15 residues. The V gene's germline CDR1 is MGHDK and CDR2 SYGVNS. The CDR3 DNA follows: TGTGCCAGCAGTGAAGCCGTCAGGGTCCCCGGGGAGCTGTTTTTT. This codes for CASSEAVRVPGELFF.

Sample share makes this clone medium-sized (0.01 to 0.1%). The rearrangement joins TRBV15 to TRBJ1-1; no reliable D call. CDR1 is LNHNV and CDR2 is YYDKDF in the germline V gene (reference sequence). The CDR3 is 16 residues long. The germline V and J ends were trimmed by 0 bases and 0 bases, with 11 bases remaining between them. The CDR3 nucleotides are TGTGCCACCAGCAGAGATCGGGTGGCTCTGAACACTGAAGCTTTCTTT. The encoded protein is CATSRDRVALNTEAFF.

V and J are TRBV18 and TRBJ2-1; 13 positions match TRBD2. The J segment lost 6 bases and the V segment lost 2 bases, leaving 7 bases of the junction unmatched. Germline loops: CDR1 KGHSH, CDR2 LQKENI. This CDR3 is 17 amino acids long. The CDR3 reads CASSPRLAGGGGNEQFF. The CDR3 nucleotides read TGTGCCAGCTCACCAAGACTAGCGGGAGGAGGGGGCAATGAGCAGTTCTTC.

This clone showed up just a few times. The rearrangement links TRBV7-8 to TRBJ1-3; D is undetermined. The CDR3 consists of 14 residues. Trimming shortened V by 5 bases and J by 0 bases, and 8 bases separated the two germline ends. The V gene's germline CDR1 is SGHVS and CDR2 FQNEAQ. CDR3 bases: TGTGCCAGCAGCCCCCGCGGCTCTGGAAACACCATATATTTT. This encodes CASSPRGSGNTIYF.

The CDR3 sequence: CASSKDSYGYTF. The CDR3 DNA is TGTGCCAGCAGTAAGGACAGCTATGGCTACACCTTC. The chain links TRBV25-1 to TRBJ1-2, with a tentative D call TRBD1 (6 bases). The CDR3 contains 12 residues. Trimming left V 5 bases short and J 4 bases short, with 8 bases between. CDR1 MGHDK and CDR2 SYGVNS come from the germline V gene.

This clone was picked up a small number of times. The chain links TRBV19 to TRBJ1-3; tentatively, D is TRBD1 (6 bases). Germline loops: CDR1 LNHDA, CDR2 SQIVND (reference sequence). Trimming shortened V by 9 bases and J by 0 bases, and 12 bases separated the two germline ends. This CDR3 comprises 14 residues. This CDR3 is CASKDSHSGNTIYF. CDR3 sequence (DNA): TGTGCCAGCAAGGACAGCCACTCTGGAAACACCATATATTTT.

For this clone: A junction end diverges from the germline sequence, so it may reflect a read error. This chain connects TRBV6-1 to TRBJ2-2, with no clear D. CDR1 is MNHNS and CDR2 is SASEGT in the germline V gene. The CDR3 has 14 amino acids. The chain's CDR3 is CASSQAYRTGELFF. The CDR3 DNA follows: TGTGCCAGCAGTCAAGCCTACAGAACCGGGGAGCTGTTTTTT.

V usage is TRBV7-9 and J usage is TRBJ2-7; TRBD1 matches at 7 bases. Per germline, CDR1 SEHNR and CDR2 FQNEAQ (reference sequence). The CDR3 loop spans 13 amino acids. Losses at the gene ends were 6 bases for V and 3 bases for J; bases not matched to a gene: 5. In DNA form, the CDR3 reads TGTGCCAGCAGGGCCGGGACAGACTACGAGCAGTACTTC. Its protein product is CASRAGTDYEQYF.

The genes are TRBV20-1 and TRBJ2-3, with D possibly TRBD1 on 6 matching bases. This CDR3 contains 11 residues. Trimming stripped 6 bases from V and 4 bases from J, with 8 bases between. CDR1 and CDR2 (germline): DFQATT, SNEGSKA (reference sequence). CDR3 nucleotides: TGCAGTGCAGAGGGGGCAGATACGCAGTATTTT. Encoded protein: CSAEGADTQYF.

V gene TRBV6-1 combines with J gene TRBJ1-1, with D perhaps matching TRBD1 (5 bases). CDR1 is MNHNS and CDR2 is SASEGT in the germline V gene. The CDR3 length is 13 residues. Trimming cost V 2 bases and J 1 base, with 5 bases left between them. This CDR3 reads CASSERGNTEAFF. The DNA of the CDR3 is TGTGCCAGCAGTGAAAGGGGGAACACTGAAGCTTTCTTT.

The gene calls are TRBV19 and TRBJ2-7; 7 bases align to TRBD1. Trimming took 5 bases from V and 1 from J; bases not matched to a gene: 8. The CDR3 has 15 amino acids. The germline V gene encodes CDR1 LNHDA and CDR2 SQIVND (reference sequence). CDR3 bases: TGTGCCAGTAGTCTCGACAGGGCAAATTCCTACGAGCAGTACTTC. It translates to CASSLDRANSYEQYF.

This chain uses TRBV9 with TRBJ2-1; D is unresolved. V lost 2 bases and J lost 5, with 11 bases in between. The CDR3 covers 14 residues. Germline loops: CDR1 SGDLS, CDR2 YYNGEE. The CDR3 DNA is TGTGCCAGCAGCGTTCGCGCGCAAAACAATGAGCAGTTCTTC. Its protein is CASSVRAQNNEQFF.

V usage is TRBV7-9 and J usage is TRBJ1-2, with D possibly being TRBD1 (5 bases). V lost 2 bases and J lost 8, with 6 bases in between. CDR3 length: 11 amino acids. The germline gives CDR1 SEHNR, CDR2 FQNEAQ (reference sequence). The chain's CDR3 is CASSLQGGYTF. CDR3 nucleotides: TGTGCCAGCAGCTTACAGGGAGGCTACACCTTC.

The rearrangement links TRBV2 to TRBJ2-5, with 9 positions matching TRBD2. Germline CDR1 reads SNHLY; CDR2 reads FYNNEI. Trimming at V came to 1 base and at J to 4 bases, leaving 4 bases not matched to a gene. This CDR3 contains 15 residues. CDR3 sequence (DNA): TGTGCCAGCAGTGAAGGCGGGGGGGCTATAGAGACCCAGTACTTC. This translates into CASSEGGGAIETQYF.

This clone was seen only once. The rearrangement links TRBV5-4 to TRBJ2-1; TRBD1 aligns across 7 bases. Germline-derived CDR1 and CDR2 are SGHNT and YYREEE (reference sequence). With V trimmed by 3 bases and J by 1 base, 7 bases remained unmatched. The CDR3 is made up of 16 amino acids. The CDR3 reads CASSYGQVLSYNEQFF. The CDR3 region has the DNA TGTGCCAGCAGCTACGGACAGGTCCTTTCCTACAATGAGCAGTTCTTC. The full variable domain, with the rest looked up from reference TRBV5-4 and TRBJ2-1, is ETGVTQSPTHLIKTRGQQVTLRCSSQSGHNTVSWYQQALGQGPQFIFQYYREEENGRGNFPPRFSGLQFPNYSSELNVNALELDDSALYLCASSYGQVLSYNEQFFGPGTRLTVL.

This chain connects TRBV18 to TRBJ2-7; TRBD2 aligns across 8 bases. CDR3 length equals 13 residues. Germline CDR1 is KGHSH and CDR2 is LQKENI. The J segment lost 6 bases and the V segment lost 5 bases, leaving 6 bases of the junction unmatched. CDR3 nucleotide sequence: TGTGCCAGCTCAACTAGCGGCAGGTCCGAGCAGTACTTC. Protein sequence: CASSTSGRSEQYF.

The CDR3 bases are TGCGCCAGCAGCTTGGACACAACTAACTATGGCTACACCTTC. The encoded protein is CASSLDTTNYGYTF. V and J are TRBV5-1 and TRBJ1-2; the D is unclear. The V gene's germline CDR1 is SGHRS and CDR2 YFSETQ. This CDR3 is 14 amino acids long. V lost 0 bases to trimming and J lost 0 bases, with 6 bases between them. Based on the CDR3 plus reference TRBV5-1 and TRBJ1-2, the full variable domain is KAGVTQTPRYLIKTRGQQVTLSCSPISGHRSVSWYQQTPGQGLQFLFEYFSETQRNKGNFPGRFSGRQFSNSRSEMNVSTLELGDSALYLCASSLDTTNYGYTFGSGTRLTVV.

CDR3 bases: TGTGCCAGCAGCTTAGTGAGTGGGGGGGCCTACGAGCAGTACTTC. This sequence encodes CASSLVSGGAYEQYF. This chain uses TRBV7-2 with TRBJ2-7; 7 positions agree with TRBD2. Germline CDR1 is SGHTA and CDR2 is FQGNSA. J gave up 2 bases and V 1 base, and 5 bases lay outside the gene matches. This CDR3 has 15 amino acids.

This clone appeared a few times. The V gene is TRBV5-8, the J gene TRBJ2-3, with a weak D call TRBD2 (6 bases). The CDR3 covers 15 residues. V lost 4 bases, J lost 4 bases, and 16 bases lay in between. Per germline, CDR1 SGHTS and CDR2 YDEGEE. The CDR3 reads CASSDLPSGADTQYF. Here the CDR3 DNA reads TGTGCCAGCAGCGACCTACCATCGGGGGCAGATACGCAGTATTTT.

The chain is built from TRBV27 and TRBJ2-1; possible D gene TRBD2, 6 bases. Germline values: CDR1 MNHEY, CDR2 SMNVEV (reference sequence). Trimming shortened V by 4 bases and J by 0 bases, and 13 bases separated the two germline ends. This CDR3 contains 16 residues. The chain's CDR3 is CASSSRSGSSYNEQFF. CDR3 sequence (DNA): TGTGCCAGCAGTTCCCGTAGCGGTAGCTCCTACAATGAGCAGTTCTTC.

The chain joins TRBV25-1 to TRBJ2-7; D is uncertain. This CDR3 spans 15 amino acids. The germline CDR1 and CDR2 sequences are MGHDK and SYGVNS. V lost 3 bases and J lost 2, with 14 bases in between. CDR3 nucleotide sequence: TGTGCCAGCAGTGACCCTTATCGGCGGACCTACGAGCAGTACTTC. Translating gives CASSDPYRRTYEQYF.

V is TRBV4-3 and J is TRBJ2-1; D not certain. V dropped 3 bases and J dropped 4 bases, with 13 bases sitting between them. CDR1 LGHNA and CDR2 YSLEER come from the germline V gene. The CDR3 is 15 residues long. DNA for the CDR3: TGCGCCAGCAGCCACGCCCCCCCCGGGTACAATGAGCAGTTCTTC. This gives the protein CASSHAPPGYNEQFF.

V is TRBV2 and J is TRBJ1-1, with a weak D call TRBD1 (6 bases). Trimming pared 7 bases from V and 0 bases from J, leaving 12 bases between. The germline V gene encodes CDR1 SNHLY and CDR2 FYNNEI. This CDR3 comprises 14 residues. In nucleotides, the CDR3 is TGTGCCAGCACCCCCCAGGGGTTGAACACTGAAGCTTTCTTT. Protein sequence: CASTPQGLNTEAFF.